This T cell receptor beta chain was captured in a study of blood T cell repertoires in COVID-19. V lost 0 bases, J lost 1 base, and 9 bases lay in between. Germline assignment: CDR1 SGHTA and CDR2 FQGNSA. This CDR3 has 15 amino acids. Sequencing used immunoSEQ multiplex PCR; TCRdb keeps in-frame clones, though not all of them. The sample yields approximately 220,000 clones, around 80% seen once. This chain joins TRBV7-2 and TRBJ1-1; D not resolved. The sequenced sample consisted of peripheral blood. This TCR was sampled from a woman aged 60 to 75 who had recovered from COVID-19. CDR3 sequence (DNA): TGTGCCAGCAGCTTAGCCCCGGTGCGGAACACTGAAGCTTTCTTT. Amino acids: CASSLAPVRNTEAFF.